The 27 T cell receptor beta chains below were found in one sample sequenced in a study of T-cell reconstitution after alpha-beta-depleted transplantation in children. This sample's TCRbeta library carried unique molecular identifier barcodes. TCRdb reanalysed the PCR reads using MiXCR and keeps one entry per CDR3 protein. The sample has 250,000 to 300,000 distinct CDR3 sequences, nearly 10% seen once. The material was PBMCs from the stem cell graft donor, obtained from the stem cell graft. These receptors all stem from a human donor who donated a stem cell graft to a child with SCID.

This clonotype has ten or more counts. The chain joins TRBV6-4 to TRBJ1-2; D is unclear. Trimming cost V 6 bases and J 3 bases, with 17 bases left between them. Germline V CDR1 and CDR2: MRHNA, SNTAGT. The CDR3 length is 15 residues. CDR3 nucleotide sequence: TGTGCCAGCAGAGGAAAACCCTCTCGAGACTATGGCTACACCTTC. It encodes CASRGKPSRDYGYTF.

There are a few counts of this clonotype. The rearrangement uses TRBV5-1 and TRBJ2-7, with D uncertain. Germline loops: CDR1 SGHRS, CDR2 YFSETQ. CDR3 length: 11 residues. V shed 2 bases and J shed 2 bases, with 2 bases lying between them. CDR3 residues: CASSFPYEQYF. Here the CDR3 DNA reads TGCGCCAGCAGCTTCCCCTACGAGCAGTACTTC.

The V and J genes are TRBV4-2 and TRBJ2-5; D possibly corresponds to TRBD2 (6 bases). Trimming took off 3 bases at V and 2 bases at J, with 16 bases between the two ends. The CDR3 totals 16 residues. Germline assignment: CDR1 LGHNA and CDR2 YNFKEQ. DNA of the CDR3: TGTGCCAGCAGCCACGGGACTGGGGTTGGGCAAGAGACCCAGTACTTC. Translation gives CASSHGTGVGQETQYF.

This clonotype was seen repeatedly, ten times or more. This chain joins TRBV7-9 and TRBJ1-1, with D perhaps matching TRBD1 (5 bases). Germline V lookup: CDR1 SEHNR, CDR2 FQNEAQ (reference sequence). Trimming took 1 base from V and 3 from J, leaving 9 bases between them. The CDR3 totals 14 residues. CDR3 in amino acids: CASSLVGDYTEAFF. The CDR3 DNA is TGTGCCAGCAGCTTAGTTGGGGACTACACTGAAGCTTTCTTT.

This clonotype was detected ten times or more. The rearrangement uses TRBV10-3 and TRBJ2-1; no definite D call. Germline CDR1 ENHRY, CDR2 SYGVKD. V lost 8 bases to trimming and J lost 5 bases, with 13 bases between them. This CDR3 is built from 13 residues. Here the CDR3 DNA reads TGTGCCATCTGGGAAGGGATCGACAATGAGCAGTTCTTC. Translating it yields CAIWEGIDNEQFF.

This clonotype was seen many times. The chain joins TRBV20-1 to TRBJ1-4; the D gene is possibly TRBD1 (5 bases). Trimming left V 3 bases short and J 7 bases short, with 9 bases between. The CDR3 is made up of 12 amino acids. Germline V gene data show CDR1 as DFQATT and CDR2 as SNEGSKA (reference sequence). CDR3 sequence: CSARGDGEKLFF. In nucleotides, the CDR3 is TGCAGTGCTAGGGGGGACGGTGAAAAACTGTTTTTT.

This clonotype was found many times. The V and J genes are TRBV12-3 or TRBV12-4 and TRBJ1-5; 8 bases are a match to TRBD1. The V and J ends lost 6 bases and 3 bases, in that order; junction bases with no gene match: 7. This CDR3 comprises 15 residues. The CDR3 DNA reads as TGTGCCAGCAGCCAGACAGGGGTCTACAATCAGCCCCAGCATTTT. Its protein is CASSQTGVYNQPQHF.

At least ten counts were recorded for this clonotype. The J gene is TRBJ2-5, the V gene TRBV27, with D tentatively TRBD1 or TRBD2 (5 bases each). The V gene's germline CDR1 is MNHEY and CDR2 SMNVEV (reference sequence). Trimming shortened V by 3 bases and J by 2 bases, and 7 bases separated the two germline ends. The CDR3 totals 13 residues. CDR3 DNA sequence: TGTGCCAGCAGTTTCGGGGCTCAAGAGACCCAGTACTTC. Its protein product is CASSFGAQETQYF.

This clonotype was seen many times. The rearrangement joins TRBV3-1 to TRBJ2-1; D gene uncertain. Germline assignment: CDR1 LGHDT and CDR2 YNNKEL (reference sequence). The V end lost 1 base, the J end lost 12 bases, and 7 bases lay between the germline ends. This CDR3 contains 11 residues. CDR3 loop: CASSQGDWQFF. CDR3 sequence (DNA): TGTGCCAGCAGCCAAGGCGATTGGCAGTTCTTC.

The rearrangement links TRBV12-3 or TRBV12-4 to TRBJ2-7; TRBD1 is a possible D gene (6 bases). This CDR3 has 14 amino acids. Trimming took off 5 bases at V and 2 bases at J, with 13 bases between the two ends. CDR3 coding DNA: TGTGCCAGCAGTCCCGGGACAAGTCCCTACGAGCAGTACTTC. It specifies CASSPGTSPYEQYF.

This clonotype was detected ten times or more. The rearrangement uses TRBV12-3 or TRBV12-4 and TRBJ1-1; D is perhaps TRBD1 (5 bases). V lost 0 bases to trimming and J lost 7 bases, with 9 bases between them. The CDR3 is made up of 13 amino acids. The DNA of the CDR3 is TGTGCCAGCAGTTTAGCGGGGCAGGGTGAAGCTTTCTTT. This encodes CASSLAGQGEAFF.

CDR3 residues: CSAREQGYEQYF. The CDR3 DNA is TGCAGTGCTAGAGAACAGGGCTACGAGCAGTACTTC. This sequence joins TRBV20-1 and TRBJ2-7, with D possibly TRBD1 on 6 matching bases. This CDR3 has 12 amino acids. Germline V gene lookup returns CDR1 DFQATT and CDR2 SNEGSKA (reference sequence). The V gene lost 0 bases and the J gene lost 3 bases, with 6 bases spanning the gap.

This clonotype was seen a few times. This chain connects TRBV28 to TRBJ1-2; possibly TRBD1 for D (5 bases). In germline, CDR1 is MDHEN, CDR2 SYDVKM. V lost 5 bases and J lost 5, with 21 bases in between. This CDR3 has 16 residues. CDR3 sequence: CASSPGTPQLGYGYTF. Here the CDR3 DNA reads TGTGCCAGCAGTCCGGGGACGCCCCAACTGGGGTATGGCTACACCTTC.

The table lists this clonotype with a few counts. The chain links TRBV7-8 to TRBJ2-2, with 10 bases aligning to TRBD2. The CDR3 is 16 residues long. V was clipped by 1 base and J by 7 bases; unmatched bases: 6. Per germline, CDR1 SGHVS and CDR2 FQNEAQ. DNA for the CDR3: TGTGCCAGCAGCTTAGGAACTAGCGGGGTCAGCGGGGAGCTGTTTTTT. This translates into CASSLGTSGVSGELFF.

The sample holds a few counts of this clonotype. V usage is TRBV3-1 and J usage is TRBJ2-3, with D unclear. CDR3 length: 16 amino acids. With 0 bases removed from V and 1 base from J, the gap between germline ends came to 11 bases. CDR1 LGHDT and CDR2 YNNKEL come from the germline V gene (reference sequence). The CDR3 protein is CASSQEISPGTDTQYF. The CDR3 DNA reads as TGTGCCAGCAGCCAAGAAATTAGCCCTGGCACAGATACGCAGTATTTT.

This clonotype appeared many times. CDR3 sequence: CASSYSVGQYNEQFF. Written as DNA, the CDR3 is TGTGCCAGCAGTTACTCCGTCGGGCAATACAATGAGCAGTTCTTC. This chain joins TRBV6-5 and TRBJ2-1; D is ambiguous. Per germline, CDR1 MNHEY and CDR2 SVGAGI. The CDR3 extends over 15 amino acids. Trimming shortened V by 0 bases and J by 4 bases, and 10 bases separated the two germline ends.

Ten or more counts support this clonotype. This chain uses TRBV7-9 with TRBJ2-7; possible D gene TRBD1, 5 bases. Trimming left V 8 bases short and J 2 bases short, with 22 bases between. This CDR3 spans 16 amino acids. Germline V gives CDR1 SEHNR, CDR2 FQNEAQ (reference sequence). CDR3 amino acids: CASDADLGRAPYEQYF. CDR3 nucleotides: TGTGCCAGCGATGCTGACTTGGGCAGGGCCCCCTACGAGCAGTACTTC.

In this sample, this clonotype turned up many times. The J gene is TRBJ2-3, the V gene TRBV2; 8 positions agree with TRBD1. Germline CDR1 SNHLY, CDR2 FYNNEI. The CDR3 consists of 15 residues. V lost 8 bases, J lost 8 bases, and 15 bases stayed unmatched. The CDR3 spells CASGPGTGLFFTQYF. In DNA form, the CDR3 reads TGTGCCAGCGGCCCCGGGACAGGCCTGTTTTTTACGCAGTATTTT.

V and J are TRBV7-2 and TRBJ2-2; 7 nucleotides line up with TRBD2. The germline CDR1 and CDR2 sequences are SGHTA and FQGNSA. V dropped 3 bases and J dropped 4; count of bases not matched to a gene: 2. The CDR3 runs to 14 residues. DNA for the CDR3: TGTGCCAGCAGCTTCAAGCGGGGCACCGGGGAGCTGTTTTTT. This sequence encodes CASSFKRGTGELFF.

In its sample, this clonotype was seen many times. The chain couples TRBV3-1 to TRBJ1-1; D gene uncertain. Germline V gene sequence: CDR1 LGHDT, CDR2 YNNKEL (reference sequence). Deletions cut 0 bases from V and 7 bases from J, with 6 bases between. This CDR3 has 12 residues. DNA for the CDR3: TGTGCCAGCAGCCAAGATTTACATGAAGCTTTCTTT. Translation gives CASSQDLHEAFF.

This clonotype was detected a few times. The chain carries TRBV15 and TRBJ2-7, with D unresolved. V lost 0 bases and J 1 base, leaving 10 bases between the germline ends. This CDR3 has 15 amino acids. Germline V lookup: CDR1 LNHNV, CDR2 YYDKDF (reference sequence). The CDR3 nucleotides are TGTGCCACCAGCAGAGATAAGGCGGCATCCTACGAGCAGTACTTC. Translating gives CATSRDKAASYEQYF.

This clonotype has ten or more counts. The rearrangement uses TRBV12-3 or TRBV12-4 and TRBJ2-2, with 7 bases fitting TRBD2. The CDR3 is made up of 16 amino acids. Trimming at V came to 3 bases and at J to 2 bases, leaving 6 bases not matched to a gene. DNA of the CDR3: TGTGCCAGCAGTTTTAGGCCTAGCGGAAACACCGGGGAGCTGTTTTTT. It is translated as CASSFRPSGNTGELFF.

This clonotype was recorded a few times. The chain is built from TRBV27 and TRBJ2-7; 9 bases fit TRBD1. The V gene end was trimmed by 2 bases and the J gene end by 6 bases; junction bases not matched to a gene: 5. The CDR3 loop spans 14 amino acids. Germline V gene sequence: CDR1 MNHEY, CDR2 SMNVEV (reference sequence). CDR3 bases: TGTGCCAGCAGTTTAACACAGGGGGCCCTCGAGCAGTACTTC. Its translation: CASSLTQGALEQYF.

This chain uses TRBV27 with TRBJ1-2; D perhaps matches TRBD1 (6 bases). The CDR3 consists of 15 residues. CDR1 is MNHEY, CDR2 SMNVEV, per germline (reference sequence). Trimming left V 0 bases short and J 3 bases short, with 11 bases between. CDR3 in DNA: TGTGCCAGCAGTTTATCTCCAGGGGATCACTATGGCTACACCTTC. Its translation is CASSLSPGDHYGYTF.

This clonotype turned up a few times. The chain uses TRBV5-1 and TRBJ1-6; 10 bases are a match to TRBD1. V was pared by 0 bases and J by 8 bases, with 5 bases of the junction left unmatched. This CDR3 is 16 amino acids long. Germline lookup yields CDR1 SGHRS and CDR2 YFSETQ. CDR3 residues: CASSLEGGTGDSPLHF. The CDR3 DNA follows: TGCGCCAGCAGCTTGGAAGGGGGGACAGGGGATTCACCCCTCCACTTT.

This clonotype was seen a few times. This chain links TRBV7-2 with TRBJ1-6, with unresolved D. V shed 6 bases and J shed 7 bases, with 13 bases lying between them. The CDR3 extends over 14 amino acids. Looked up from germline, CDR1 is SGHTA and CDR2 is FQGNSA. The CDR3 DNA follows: TGTGCCAGCAGTATACATGCGGGGAATTCACCCCTCCACTTT. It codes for CASSIHAGNSPLHF.

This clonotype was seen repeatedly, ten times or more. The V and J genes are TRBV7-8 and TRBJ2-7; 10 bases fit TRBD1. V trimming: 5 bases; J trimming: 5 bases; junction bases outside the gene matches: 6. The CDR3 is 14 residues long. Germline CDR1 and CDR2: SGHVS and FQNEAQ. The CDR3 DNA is TGTGCCAGCAGCCTGGACAGGGGGTACGACGAGCAGTACTTC. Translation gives CASSLDRGYDEQYF.